This entry features one T cell receptor (beta chain) sequence. Trimming removed 3 bases from V and 8 bases from J; junction bases left unmatched: 19. The CDR3 has 18 amino acids. The record originates from a study of blood T cell repertoires in COVID-19. In the study overall: Collection of acute and convalescent COVID-19 samples took place in the United States, Italy and Spain. T cells, B-cell-depleted T cells, or PBMCs provided the cDNA or gDNA that served as material.

Under the authors' procedure: Nucleated cell number was recorded as an estimate derived from reference gene primer amplification. Only in-frame clones appear in the TCRdb table, and some are missing; sequencing was by immunoSEQ multiplex PCR. V, J and clone size reflect that table, while D and trimming were determined from the DNA. The sample carries 150,000 or so clones, about four fifths recorded once. Sequenced: peripheral blood. The V call is TRBV5-3, the J call TRBJ2-2; 7 nucleotides line up with TRBD2. TRBV5-3 has ORF status, its function being uncertain. The TCR originated in a woman between 55 and 75 years old with acute or convalescent COVID-19. CDR3 bases: TGTGCCAGAAGCTGCTCCCTCCGGGACTACAAACACCCGGGGGAGCTGTTTTTT. This encodes CARSCSLRDYKHPGELFF.